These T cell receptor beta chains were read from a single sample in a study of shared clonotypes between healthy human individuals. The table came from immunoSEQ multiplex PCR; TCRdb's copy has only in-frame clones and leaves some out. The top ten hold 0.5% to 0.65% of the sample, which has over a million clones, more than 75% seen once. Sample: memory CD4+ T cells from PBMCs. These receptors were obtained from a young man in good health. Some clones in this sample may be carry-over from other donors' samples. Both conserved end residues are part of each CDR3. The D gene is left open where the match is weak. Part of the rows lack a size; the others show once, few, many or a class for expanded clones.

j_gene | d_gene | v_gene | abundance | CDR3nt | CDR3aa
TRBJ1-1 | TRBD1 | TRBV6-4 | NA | TGTGCCAGCAGGGCGGACAGGGTGGCCACTGAAGCTTTCTTT | CASRADRVATEAFF
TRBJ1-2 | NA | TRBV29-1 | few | TGCAGCGTTGAAGAGGTCAGTCTCTATGGCTACACCTTC | CSVEEVSLYGYTF
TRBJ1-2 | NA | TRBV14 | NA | TGTGCCAGCAGCCTCAGGGTGGCAAACTATGGCTACACCTTC | CASSLRVANYGYTF
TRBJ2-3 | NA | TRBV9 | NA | TGTGCCAGCAGCGTCCTCATGGGGGCAGATACGCAGTATTTT | CASSVLMGADTQYF
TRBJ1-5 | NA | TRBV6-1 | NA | TGTGCCAGCAGTGAAGGATGGGGACAGCCCCAGCATTTT | CASSEGWGQPQHF
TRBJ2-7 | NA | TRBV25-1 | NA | TGTGCCAGCAGTGCGGGAGATGGATACGAGCAGTACTTC | CASSAGDGYEQYF
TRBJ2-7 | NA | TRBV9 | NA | TGTGCCAGCAGCAGACTATATGACACCTCCTACGAGCAGTACTTC | CASSRLYDTSYEQYF
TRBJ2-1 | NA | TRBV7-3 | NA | TGTGCCAGCAGTAGGGATCTCCACGGCAATGAGCAGTTCTTC | CASSRDLHGNEQFF
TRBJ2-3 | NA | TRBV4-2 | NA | TGTGCCAGCAGCCAAGCGGGAGACGGTTCAGATACGCAGTATTTT | CASSQAGDGSDTQYF
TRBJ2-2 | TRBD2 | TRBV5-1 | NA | TGCGCCCCAGCAACTAGCGAGGAGAAGCCCGGGGAGCTGTTTTTT | CAPATSEEKPGELFF
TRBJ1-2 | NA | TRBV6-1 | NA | TGTGCCAGCATGGCCCCTCCCCTATGGGGCTACACCTTC | CASMAPPLWGYTF
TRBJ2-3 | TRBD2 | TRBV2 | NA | TGTGCCAGCAGACTTGGGACTAGCGGGAGTACAGATACGCAGTATTTT | CASRLGTSGSTDTQYF
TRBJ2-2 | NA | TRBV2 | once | TGTGCCAGCAGTTGGTTAGCGGAGGGCACCGGGGAGCTGTTTTTT | CASSWLAEGTGELFF
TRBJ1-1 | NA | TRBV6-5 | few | TGTGCCAGCAGTTACGCTAGTGAGGGCACTGAAGCTTTCTTT | CASSYASEGTEAFF
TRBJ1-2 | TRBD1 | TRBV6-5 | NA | TGTGCCAGCAGACAACAGGGGTTCTATGGCTACACCTTC | CASRQQGFYGYTF
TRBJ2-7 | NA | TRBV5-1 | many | TGCGCCAGCAGCTTGATAGCGAGCTCCTACGAGCAGTACTTC | CASSLIASSYEQYF
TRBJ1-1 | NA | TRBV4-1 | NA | TGCGCCAGCAGCCAAGGGACAGAGAACACTGAAGCTTTCTTT | CASSQGTENTEAFF
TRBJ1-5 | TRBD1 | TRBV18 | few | TGTGCCAGCTCACCGAGGGGCCAGGGGGCCGGCAATCAGCCCCAGCATTTT | CASSPRGQGAGNQPQHF
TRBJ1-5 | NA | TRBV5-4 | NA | TGTGCCAGCAGCGCCGGGATCAATGAGTCGCCCCAGCATTTT | CASSAGINESPQHF
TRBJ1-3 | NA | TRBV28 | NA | TGTGCCAGCAGTTTCGGCACAGCTTCTGGAAACACCATATATTTT | CASSFGTASGNTIYF
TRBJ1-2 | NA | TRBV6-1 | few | TGTGCCAGCAGTGAAGCGGGCGCGGGTTTCCATGGCTACACCTTC | CASSEAGAGFHGYTF
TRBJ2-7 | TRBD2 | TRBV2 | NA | TGTGCCAGCGCCCTCGGGAAACTAGCGGGAGTCGAGCAGTACTTC | CASALGKLAGVEQYF